This TCR beta chain was identified in a study of Graves' ophthalmopathy and Graves' hyperthyroidism (dated by TCRdb to 2017 to 2018). At the level of the whole study: Peripheral blood samples were taken at the time of initial diagnosis, before any treatment was given. The study used TCR beta repertoire signatures to distinguish Graves' ophthalmopathy from Graves' hyperthyroidism and to predict progression to ophthalmopathy. In total, over 130 blood samples were TCR-sequenced: some 43 ophthalmopathy, some 75 hyperthyroidism and approximately 17 hyperthyroidism-to-ophthalmopathy patients. To explore V-J signatures that separate ophthalmopathy from hyperthyroidism, a discovery set of 100 patients was enrolled, consisting of approximately 45 with ophthalmopathy and some 56 with stable hyperthyroidism. For independent validation, a separate cohort was made up of some 18 hyperthyroidism patients plus 17 patients who later progressed from hyperthyroidism to ophthalmopathy. In roughly 6 hyperthyroidism patients, T-cell repertoires of thyroid tissue and blood were compared. Following sample collection, hyperthyroidism patients were given methimazole at a starting dose of 30 mg daily, and ophthalmopathy patients were given high-dose intravenous methylprednisolone. The 75 to 100 discovery patients were randomly split 7:3 into training and test sets. Results and caveats for the whole study, not just this receptor: In validation, the model predicted ophthalmopathy progression with about 71% sensitivity and about 73% specificity; around twelve predicted patients were CT-confirmed with GO in a median of 6.5 months. Among expanded thyroid clonotypes with frequency above 0.001, most also showed up in blood, which suggests that blood repertoires may reflect the thyroid immune response. Ophthalmopathy was separated from stable hyperthyroidism by the 13-signature model with just under 90% sensitivity and about 81% specificity in cross-validation and with 80%/75% in the test set. No statistical method was used to set the sample size in advance, and the investigators knew which group each participant was assigned to.

The germline V gene sets CDR1 to MNHEY and CDR2 to SVGAGI. The CDR3 has 15 amino acids, counting the end cysteine and phenylalanine. Only CDR3 DNA remains: 45 bases, in frame from the first base. Germline trimming amounts to 4 bases on V and 4 bases on J, with 8 as the count of junction bases outside the gene matches. Stable hyperthyroidism was defined as no progression to ophthalmopathy within 18 months of follow-up. Hyperthyroidism patients were newly diagnosed, were aged 18 to 65 years, and had a disease duration under 2 months. Patients with other autoimmune diseases, uncontrolled infections, pregnancy or lactation were excluded. Diagnosis relied on clinical symptoms, serum thyroxine, TRAb, thyroid ultrasound and orbital computed tomography. Using Ficoll-Paque density gradient centrifugation, PBMCs were isolated from 8.5 to 10 ml of fresh peripheral blood. Total RNA was extracted with Trizol reagent and quality-checked on an Agilent 2100 Bioanalyzer.

For repertoire sequencing, TCR beta CDR3 regions were amplified from RNA transcripts. HTBI primers and the Qiagen OneStep RT-PCR kit were used in a first-round RT-PCR, which was followed by a second-round multiplex PCR, size selection and purification. Sequencing of the libraries was carried out on an Illumina HiSeq2000 in paired-end mode with 100 bp reads. Processing in the source paper ran as follows. SOAPnuke was used to process the reads, removing any read that contained adapters or uncalled bases, had a mean Phred below 15, or lacked an exact match to the constant primer or identifier. COPE v1.2.5 was used to merge the high-quality paired reads. Clonotypes were defined as unique nucleotide sequences and were aligned to IMGT TRB V, D and J references using MiTCR v1.1. Analysis was restricted to V-J combinations with a frequency above 0.0001, which covered about 99% of repertoires. A TCR clonal expansion and chaos score per V-J combination was defined as the ratio of F50 clonal expansion to chaos observed in the TCRdist matrix. Features were reduced by Welch's t-statistics and random forest to approximately 12 V-J combinations, which fed a naive Bayes classifier. Thyroid-blood repertoire similarity was quantified with the Morisita-Horn index. The public sequencing data were trimmed at Q25 with fastp and processed into clonotypes with MiXCR by TCRdb, which kept only in-frame beta chains. Every entry covers one CDR3 protein and lists the most common genes and DNA from its rows. Clone size and V and J calls follow TCRdb, not the original study. Recorded for this sample are under 800,000 distinct CDR3 sequences; about 20% of them occurred a single time. Approximately 7% of the sample is held by the ten biggest clonotypes.

This clonotype has ten or more counts. Which antigen it targets is not known. No much larger clone is present one base from it, and per-base qualities are unavailable. This clonotype originated in a woman aged 18 to 35 with stable Graves' hyperthyroidism. Some clones in this sample may be carry-over from other donors' samples. Donor details come from another sample of the same person, matched by shared clones. The receptor chain draws on TRBV6-5 and TRBJ2-5; 8 central bases correspond to TRBD1. Sequenced sample: peripheral blood. The CDR3 protein: CASSSTGTGRETQYF. The DNA is as follows: TGTGCCAGCAGTTCTACCGGGACAGGCCGAGAGACCCAGTACTTC.